The sequence of this TCR beta chain was determined in a study of blood T cell repertoires in COVID-19. Trimming stripped 3 bases from V and 5 bases from J, with 23 bases between. The CDR3 has 17 amino acids. The V gene's germline CDR1 is SGHDT and CDR2 YYEEEE. Sequencing was performed with immunoSEQ multiplex PCR; in TCRdb, only in-frame clones are kept and a portion is missing. The sample shows around 140,000 clones, over 70% of them seen only once. This TCR derives from a woman in her sixties or seventies with acute or convalescent COVID-19. Material for sequencing was peripheral blood. The rearrangement links TRBV5-6 to TRBJ2-5, with a tentative D call TRBD2 (7 bases). The CDR3 nucleotides read TGTGCCAGCAGCTCTCGCTTTAGGGGGAGGGCCGTGGAGACCCAGTACTTC. Amino acid sequence: CASSSRFRGRAVETQYF.